One and the same sample provided the 21 T cell receptor beta chains below, sequenced in a study of vaccination effects on CD4 cells after COVID-19. These receptors' antigens are unknown. Assay used: immunoSEQ multiplex PCR; TCRdb lists only in-frame clones, some missing. Here the sample spans over 80,000 clones, around 77% being singletons. Antigen-specific CD4+ T cells expanded by the ViraFEST assay with viral peptide pools were then sequenced. After more than 8 days in culture, the CD4+ T cells were isolated. Subjects were given two BNT162b2 or mRNA-1273 vaccine doses. The source was CD4+ T cells from PBMCs cultured with HCoV-OC43 spike peptides, collected after COVID-19 vaccination. Specified subset: HCoV-OC43 spike overlapping peptide pool stimulation. The receptors come from a human donor who received a COVID-19 vaccine.

The J gene is TRBJ1-5, the V gene TRBV2, with D unresolved. V was pared by 4 bases and J by 1 base, with 5 bases between. Germline CDR1 SNHLY, CDR2 FYNNEI. The CDR3 spans 13 residues. The CDR3, as DNA: TGTGCCAGCAGTGGCCAGAGCAATCAGCCCCAGCATTTT. Protein sequence: CASSGQSNQPQHF.

The J gene is TRBJ2-7, the V gene TRBV27; D may be TRBD1 (5 bases). The CDR3 totals 13 residues. The germline CDR1 and CDR2 sequences are MNHEY and SMNVEV (reference sequence). V was trimmed by 5 bases and J by 1 base, leaving 9 bases between them. CDR3 nucleotides: TGTGCCAGCAGTCCCAGACAGTCCTACGAGCAGTACGTC. Protein: CASSPRQSYEQYV.

The V call is TRBV24-1, the J call TRBJ2-5; D perhaps matches TRBD1 (6 bases). This CDR3 is built from 16 residues. From germline, CDR1 is KGHDR and CDR2 SFDVKD. The V end was cut by 4 bases, the J end by 2 bases, with 16 bases between. CDR3 residues: CATSDPGPRGQETQYF. The CDR3 nucleotides read TGTGCCACCAGTGACCCCGGACCCAGGGGTCAAGAGACCCAGTACTTC.

This chain uses TRBV19 with TRBJ2-5, with D maybe TRBD1 (5 bases). Trimming left V 8 bases short and J 4 bases short, with 20 bases between. Germline CDR1 reads LNHDA; CDR2 reads SQIVND (reference sequence). CDR3 length: 15 amino acids. CDR3 in amino acids: CASRRKGQGGETQYF. As DNA, the CDR3 is TGTGCCAGTCGTCGGAAGGGCCAGGGTGGAGAGACCCAGTACTTC.

The chain carries TRBV6-5 and TRBJ2-2; D gene ambiguous. Trimming took 2 bases from V and 2 from J, leaving 6 bases between them. Germline V gene sequence: CDR1 MNHEY, CDR2 SVGAGI. CDR3 size: 14 residues. CDR3: CASSYQVNTGELFF. The CDR3, as DNA: TGTGCCAGCAGTTACCAGGTTAACACCGGGGAGCTGTTTTTT.

The chain uses TRBV7-2 and TRBJ1-2; 8 bases line up with TRBD1. V was clipped by 5 bases and J by 2 bases; unmatched bases: 7. CDR1 is SGHTA and CDR2 is FQGNSA in the germline V gene. The CDR3 sequence is 15 residues long. The CDR3 here is CASSARQGWNYGYTF. For the CDR3, the DNA is TGTGCCAGCAGCGCGAGACAGGGGTGGAACTATGGCTACACCTTC.

This CDR3 reads CASKTSFSTDTQYF. CDR3 nucleotides: TGTGCCAGCAAGACTAGTTTTAGCACAGATACGCAGTATTTT. J is TRBJ2-3 and V is TRBV6-5; D perhaps matches TRBD2 (6 bases). V gave up 7 bases and J gave up 0 bases, with 11 bases separating them. Germline V lookup: CDR1 MNHEY, CDR2 SVGAGI. The CDR3 totals 14 residues.

V is TRBV11-3 and J is TRBJ2-1; 7 bases agree with TRBD1. J gave up 1 base and V 5 bases, and 5 bases lay outside the gene matches. Germline V gene sequence: CDR1 SGHNT, CDR2 YENEEA. This CDR3 comprises 15 residues. The CDR3 nucleotides are TGTGCCAGCAGCCCCCAGACAGGGTCCTACAATGAGCAGTTCTTC. This codes for CASSPQTGSYNEQFF.

This clone was recorded a few times. The chain links TRBV4-1 to TRBJ1-3; D is unclear. Germline V gives CDR1 MGHRA, CDR2 YSYEKL. The CDR3 is made up of 16 amino acids. Trimming removed 0 bases at V and 0 bases at J, with 9 bases between. CDR3 sequence reads: CASSQDQGFSGNTIYF. CDR3 DNA: TGCGCCAGCAGCCAAGATCAAGGATTCTCTGGAAACACCATATATTTT.

The chain recombines TRBV28 with TRBJ1-1; 9 bases agree with TRBD1. V lost 4 bases to trimming and J lost 10 bases; unmatched junction nucleotides: 7. The CDR3 sequence is 13 residues long. Germline CDR1 and CDR2: MDHEN and SYDVKM. The CDR3 protein is CASSSGQGSAAFF. The CDR3 DNA follows: TGTGCCAGCAGTTCGGGACAGGGAAGCGCAGCTTTCTTT.

The chain uses TRBV6-5 and TRBJ2-3; TRBD1 is a possible D gene (5 bases). The V end was cut by 0 bases, the J end by 1 base, with 8 bases between. Germline V gene sequence: CDR1 MNHEY, CDR2 SVGAGI. This CDR3 comprises 15 residues. The CDR3 is CASSYSIRGTDTQYF. DNA of the CDR3: TGTGCCAGCAGTTACTCGATCAGGGGCACAGATACGCAGTATTTT.

The rearrangement links TRBV4-1 to TRBJ1-4; D perhaps matches TRBD1 (6 bases). The CDR3 contains 15 residues. The V and J ends lost 2 bases and 8 bases respectively, with 15 bases between them. Germline V gives CDR1 MGHRA, CDR2 YSYEKL. CDR3 region: CASSQLGGAKEKLFF. As DNA, the CDR3 is TGCGCCAGCAGCCAATTGGGGGGGGCAAAGGAAAAACTGTTTTTT.

This chain uses TRBV4-2 with TRBJ2-2; 8 bases agree with TRBD2. V was clipped by 2 bases and J by 6 bases; unmatched bases: 5. The CDR3 runs to 15 residues. Germline CDR1 reads LGHNA; CDR2 reads YNFKEQ. CDR3 protein: CASSQRAGAPGELFF. The CDR3 nucleotides read TGTGCCAGCAGCCAACGAGCGGGGGCCCCCGGGGAGCTGTTTTTT.

The rearrangement joins TRBV6-5 to TRBJ2-1, with D maybe TRBD2 (6 bases). CDR3 length: 15 residues. Trimming left V 2 bases short and J 6 bases short, with 14 bases between. Germline CDR1 reads MNHEY; CDR2 reads SVGAGI. CDR3 protein: CASSYDWRGGNEQFF. The CDR3 DNA sequence: TGTGCCAGCAGTTACGATTGGCGGGGCGGCAATGAGCAGTTCTTC.

This chain uses TRBV2 with TRBJ2-3; D may match TRBD1 or TRBD2 (5 bases each). V was shortened by 8 bases and J by 1 base, with 10 bases between the two germline ends. The germline CDR1 and CDR2 sequences are SNHLY and FYNNEI. The CDR3 loop spans 13 amino acids. CDR3 sequence reads: CASRDGGTDTQYF. CDR3 sequence (DNA): TGTGCCAGCCGGGACGGTGGCACAGATACGCAGTATTTT.

The rearrangement links TRBV5-4 to TRBJ2-3; 8 bases agree with TRBD1. CDR1 SGHNT and CDR2 YYREEE come from the germline V gene (reference sequence). The CDR3 consists of 15 residues. V dropped 6 bases and J dropped 3; count of bases not matched to a gene: 9. The CDR3: CASNTGQGVTDTQYF. In nucleotides, the CDR3 is TGTGCCAGCAACACCGGACAGGGAGTGACAGATACGCAGTATTTT. Together with reference TRBV5-4 and TRBJ2-3, the CDR3 gives the full variable domain: ETGVTQSPTHLIKTRGQQVTLRCSSQSGHNTVSWYQQALGQGPQFIFQYYREEENGRGNFPPRFSGLQFPNYSSELNVNALELDDSALYLCASNTGQGVTDTQYFGPGTRLTVL.

The chain is built from TRBV19 and TRBJ2-2; TRBD2 matches 7 bases. CDR1 is LNHDA, CDR2 SQIVND, per germline (reference sequence). This CDR3 comprises 17 residues. J was trimmed by 0 bases and V by 4 bases; bases with no gene match: 8. As DNA, the CDR3 is TGTGCCAGTAGTAACTCGGGAGGAACTGCGAACACCGGGGAGCTGTTTTTT. This encodes CASSNSGGTANTGELFF.

The V call is TRBV15, the J call TRBJ1-5; no firm D call. The CDR3 has 14 residues. Germline lookup yields CDR1 LNHNV and CDR2 YYDKDF (reference sequence). V dropped 3 bases and J dropped 1 base, with 7 bases sitting between them. Here the CDR3 reads CATSRGTSNQPQHF. Here the CDR3 DNA reads TGTGCCACCAGCAGGGGTACAAGCAATCAGCCCCAGCATTTT.

The CDR3 DNA follows: TGTGCCAGCAGCACGGACGGAAACACCGGGGAGCTGTTTTTT. This codes for CASSTDGNTGELFF. This rearrangement joins TRBV11-3 to TRBJ2-2; D uncertain. This CDR3 has 14 amino acids. Germline CDR1 and CDR2: SGHNT and YENEEA. The germline V and J ends were trimmed by 5 bases and 2 bases, with 9 bases remaining between them. The full variable domain, rest sourced from reference TRBV11-3 and TRBJ2-2, is EAGVVQSPRYKIIEKKQPVAFWCNPISGHNTLYWYLQNLGQGPELLIRYENEEAVDDSQLPKDRFSAERLKGVDSTLKIQPAELGDSAVYLCASSTDGNTGELFFGEGSRLTVL.

The genes are TRBV4-1 and TRBJ1-1, with 8 bases aligning to TRBD1. The germline CDR1 and CDR2 sequences are MGHRA and YSYEKL. The CDR3 runs to 13 residues. V lost 7 bases and J lost 3; bases outside the gene matches: 4. CDR3 amino acids: CASTTQGDTEAFF. As DNA, the CDR3 is TGCGCCAGCACCACACAGGGGGACACTGAAGCTTTCTTT.

J is TRBJ1-3 and V is TRBV12-3 or TRBV12-4; D uncertain. V lost 8 bases and J 3 bases, leaving 8 bases between the germline ends. This CDR3 has 12 residues. CDR3 coding DNA: TGTGCCAGCCTGTCGGATGGAAACACCATATATTTT. This encodes CASLSDGNTIYF.